This TCR beta chain comes out of a study of T cell responses to AZD1222 COVID-19 vaccine (dated by TCRdb to about 2021). Notes on the research overall: AZD1222 recipients given second doses at about 4 weeks or at about 12 weeks were pooled, since spike-specific TCR depth and breadth were not found to differ between the two schedules. Enrollment into the trials was organized by age into subgroups of 18-55, 56-69 and 70-plus years, and those subgroups contained roughly 150, 30 and 60 TCR-sequenced participants, respectively. TCR sequencing was performed for roughly 240 trial participants, of whom roughly 200 were given two doses of AZD1222 and around 26 were given two doses of MenACWY control vaccine. The investigation overall reported the following: No day 14 peak-response samples were available, so repertoires were characterized only after the peak T cell response. Conclusions about previously exposed vaccinees are limited because only 6 or 7 AZD1222 recipients were SARS-CoV-2 seropositive at baseline. Reportedly, almost half of the unique spike-specific TCRs recognized epitopes lying outside the regions that are mutated in the B.1.351 and B.1.1.7 variants. In the small 56-69-year group, the increase in depth fell short of significance, most likely because of low power. A significant rise in spike-specific TCR breadth and depth was observed after two AZD1222 doses relative to day 0 and relative to MenACWY recipients. The vaccine-associated CD4 TCRs covered the entire spike protein, and the dominant responses fell in regions 160-218 and 743-854. Most participants were white British and females outnumbered males, and the authors suggested that clonal diversity may have been underestimated.

Looking up the germline V gene yields CDR1 LGHNT and CDR2 FRNRAP. Trimming takes 1 base off V and 6 bases off J; junction bases not matched to a gene: 5. From the cysteine up to the phenylalanine, the CDR3 has a length of 15 residues. Only the CDR3 DNA is retained, 45 bases long and in frame from the first base. This clone was counted a single time. Its antigen is unknown. No base qualities exist here, and no much larger clone lies one base off it. The CDR3 regions of human TCRbeta chains were analyzed by immunosequencing. The original pipeline was this. Repertoire TCRs were matched against a reference library of SARS-CoV-2-specific TCRs generated with the MIRA antigen-specificity platform. Breadth was defined as the fraction of unique TCRs that were SARS-CoV-2-associated, and depth was defined as the fraction of total T cells that were SARS-CoV-2-associated. Using the MIRA data, each spike-specific TCR was assigned both to the spike region to which the TCR was reactive and to a CD4 or CD8 class. Log10-transformed breadth and depth values were compared by one-way ANOVA with Sidak's multiple comparisons tests. The source is immuneACCESS, and TCRdb retained only in-frame sequences with V and J called. Part of the clones is not carried over; for the studies checked, unresolved V genes explain less than half of this, and the remainder is unexplained. V and J calls and clone size are copied from that table; D and trimming were computed from the DNA. This sample has some 90,000 clones in its table, and 70% to 90% of those were observed once. The ten most abundant clones make up roughly 13% of the sample.

Taken with the paper, the label for time point translates to: baseline before first vaccination. The vaccinee samples were drawn from two UK trials, COV001 and COV002, one of which was a single-blind randomized controlled phase 2/3 trial testing AZD1222 (ChAdOx1 nCoV-19) in healthy adults. For TCRbeta chain sequencing, PBMC samples from trial participants were taken at day 0 and at day 28 after the second dose. Specimen: peripheral blood, collected on day 0 of AZD1222 vaccination. This sequence was found in an adult in good health. The receptor chain draws on TRBV12-5 and TRBJ2-4, and TRBD1 aligns with 8 junction nucleotides. Here the CDR3 is given as CASGLGQQGGNIQYF. The nucleotide sequence reads as follows: TGTGCTAGTGGTTTGGGCCAACAGGGGGGAAACATTCAGTACTTC.